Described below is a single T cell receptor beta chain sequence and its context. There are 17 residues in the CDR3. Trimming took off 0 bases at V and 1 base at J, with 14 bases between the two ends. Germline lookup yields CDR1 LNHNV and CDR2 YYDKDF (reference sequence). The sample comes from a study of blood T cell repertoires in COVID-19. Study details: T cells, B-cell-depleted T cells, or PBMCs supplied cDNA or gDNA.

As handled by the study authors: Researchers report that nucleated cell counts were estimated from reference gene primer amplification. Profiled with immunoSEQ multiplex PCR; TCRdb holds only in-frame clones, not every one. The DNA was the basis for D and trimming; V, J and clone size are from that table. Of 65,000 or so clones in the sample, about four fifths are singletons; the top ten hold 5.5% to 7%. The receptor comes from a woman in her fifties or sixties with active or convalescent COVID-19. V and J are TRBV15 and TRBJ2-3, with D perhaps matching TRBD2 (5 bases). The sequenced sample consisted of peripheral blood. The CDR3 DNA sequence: TGTGCCACCAGCAGAGATCTGAAAAAGCGGCGCACAGATACGCAGTATTTT. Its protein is CATSRDLKKRRTDTQYF.